What follows are 26 T cell receptor beta chains derived from one specimen sequenced in a study of OX40 agonist ivuxolimab in advanced cancers. The method behind the library was the immunoSEQ multiplex PCR assay. Here the immuneACCESS table is served through TCRdb, limited to in-frame sequences with V and J called. Missing clones are a known gap in these copies; in checked studies unresolved V genes cover under half, and the rest lacks a known reason. This sample has 70,000 or so clones in its table, and over 80% of those were observed once. Roughly 0.8% of the sample belongs to the ten largest clones. Here the sequenced sample was CD4+ or CD8+ T cells sorted from blood, taken in a trial of the OX40 agonist ivuxolimab. The receptors shown here come from an adult with an advanced solid tumor such as melanoma, head and neck, liver or kidney cancer.

The chain joins TRBV2 to TRBJ2-2, with TRBD1 matching over 7 bases. The CDR3 sequence is 13 residues long. V lost 7 bases, J lost 8 bases, and 7 bases stayed unmatched. The germline gives CDR1 SNHLY, CDR2 FYNNEI. The CDR3 region is CASMRQGVGELFF. CDR3 nucleotides: TGTGCCAGCATGCGTCAGGGGGTGGGGGAGCTGTTTTTT. Looking up the rest from reference TRBV2 and TRBJ2-2 gives the full variable domain: EPEVTQTPSHQVTQMGQEVILRCVPISNHLYFYWYRQILGQKVEFLVSFYNNEISEKSEIFDDQFSVERPDGSNFTLKIRSTKLEDSAMYFCASMRQGVGELFFGEGSRLTVL.

This clone was seen a few times. The rearrangement uses TRBV5-1 and TRBJ2-1; D is possibly TRBD1 (6 bases). CDR1 is SGHRS, CDR2 YFSETQ, per germline. The V and J ends lost 2 bases and 7 bases respectively, with 19 bases between them. There are 16 residues in the CDR3. The CDR3 sequence is CASSFGVGQGRNEQFF. In DNA, the CDR3 is TGCGCCAGCAGCTTTGGGGTTGGGCAGGGGCGGAATGAGCAGTTCTTC.

The rearrangement links TRBV7-2 to TRBJ1-2; 9 bases fit TRBD1. The ends lost 5 bases at V and 4 bases at J; junction bases unmatched: 5. From germline, CDR1 is SGHTA and CDR2 FQGNSA. This CDR3 contains 14 residues. This CDR3 reads CASSVRQGGYGYTF. DNA for the CDR3: TGTGCCAGCAGCGTCAGACAGGGGGGCTATGGCTACACCTTC.

The chain couples TRBV28 to TRBJ2-3; 9 bases match TRBD1. The trim removed 11 bases at V and 4 bases at J, leaving 10 bases unmatched. In germline, CDR1 is MDHEN, CDR2 SYDVKM. This CDR3 is 14 amino acids long. CDR3 sequence (DNA): TGTGCCGTAAAGACAGGGGGAAACCCAGATACGCAGTATTTT. It encodes CAVKTGGNPDTQYF.

The rearrangement links TRBV6-6 to TRBJ1-2; D is perhaps TRBD1 (5 bases). The germline V gene has CDR1 MNHNY and CDR2 SVGAGI (reference sequence). Trimming removed 2 bases at V and 6 bases at J, with 19 bases between. The CDR3 loop spans 16 amino acids. For the CDR3, the DNA is TGTGCCAGCAGTTACCTCCCGGCAGGGATGGAGAATGGCTACACCTTC. As protein: CASSYLPAGMENGYTF.

The chain carries TRBV5-1 and TRBJ1-2; tentative D call: TRBD1 (5 bases). Germline CDR1 and CDR2: SGHRS and YFSETQ. Trimming took 1 base from V and 2 from J, leaving 12 bases between them. The CDR3 is made up of 15 amino acids. CDR3 nucleotides: TGCGCCAGCAGCTTGACAGGACACTCCAACTATGGCTACACCTTC. Its protein product is CASSLTGHSNYGYTF.

This chain uses TRBV4-1 with TRBJ1-2; D is uncertain. V was pared by 4 bases and J by 6 bases, with 21 bases between. The germline V gene has CDR1 MGHRA and CDR2 YSYEKL. The CDR3 covers 16 residues. The CDR3 DNA sequence: TGCGCCAGCAGCCCGAAGCACAGCAGGATACTCCATGGCTACACCTTC. Encoded protein: CASSPKHSRILHGYTF.

This clone showed up just a few times. The chain couples TRBV28 to TRBJ2-1; the D gene is possibly TRBD2 (5 bases). In germline, CDR1 is MDHEN, CDR2 SYDVKM. V was cut by 6 bases and J by 3 bases, with 15 bases left in between. The CDR3 consists of 15 residues. The CDR3 DNA follows: TGTGCCAGCAGCTCGATCGAGGGCCACTACAATGAGCAGTTCTTC. Protein: CASSSIEGHYNEQFF. The full variable domain, with the rest looked up from reference TRBV28 and TRBJ2-1, is DVKVTQSSRYLVKRTGEKVFLECVQDMDHENMFWYRQDPGLGLRLIYFSYDVKMKEKGDIPEGYSVSREKKERFSLILESASTNQTSMYLCASSSIEGHYNEQFFGPGTRLTVL.

This sequence joins TRBV5-1 and TRBJ1-6; unclear D gene. Germline V lookup: CDR1 SGHRS, CDR2 YFSETQ. The CDR3 runs to 14 residues. The germline V and J ends were trimmed by 5 bases and 7 bases, with 13 bases remaining between them. CDR3 in amino acids: CASSRESQNSPLHF. Written as DNA, the CDR3 is TGCGCCAGCAGTAGGGAGTCGCAAAATTCACCCCTCCACTTT.

The CDR3, as DNA: TGTGCCAGCAGTTACATCAGCAATCAGCCCCAGCATTTT. This sequence encodes CASSYISNQPQHF. The rearrangement joins TRBV6-5 to TRBJ1-5; no clear D gene. V gave up 2 bases and J gave up 1 base, with 3 bases separating them. The CDR3 is 13 amino acids. Looked up from germline, CDR1 is MNHEY and CDR2 is SVGAGI.

The chain recombines TRBV28 with TRBJ2-1; 7 bases line up with TRBD2. The CDR3 has 15 residues. CDR1 is MDHEN and CDR2 is SYDVKM in the germline V gene. With V trimmed by 3 bases and J by 4 bases, 6 bases remained unmatched. This chain's CDR3 is CASSFPGEGYNEQFF. CDR3 coding DNA: TGTGCCAGCAGTTTCCCCGGGGAGGGATACAATGAGCAGTTCTTC.

The J gene is TRBJ1-5, the V gene TRBV7-9, with 7 nucleotides matching TRBD1. V gave up 5 bases and J gave up 8 bases; unmatched junction bases: 6. The CDR3 runs 13 residues. Germline CDR1 reads SEHNR; CDR2 reads FQNEAQ (reference sequence). Written as DNA, the CDR3 is TGTGCCAGCAGCCGCAGACAGGGAGAGCCCCAGCATTTT. It codes for CASSRRQGEPQHF.

The chain has TRBV6-1 and TRBJ2-1; 7 nucleotides line up with TRBD1. The CDR3 is made up of 12 amino acids. Losses at the gene ends were 4 bases for V and 9 bases for J; bases not matched to a gene: 3. Germline V gene data show CDR1 as MNHNS and CDR2 as SASEGT. The CDR3 protein is CASSVNRGEQFF. Written as DNA, the CDR3 is TGTGCCAGCAGTGTGAACAGGGGTGAGCAGTTCTTC.

The rearrangement uses TRBV29-1 and TRBJ2-5; 10 nucleotides agree with TRBD2. Trimming at V came to 1 base and at J to 5 bases, leaving 4 bases not matched to a gene. Germline assignment: CDR1 SQVTM and CDR2 ANQGSEA. CDR3 size: 14 residues. This chain's CDR3 is CSVEASGSGETQYF. The CDR3 nucleotides are TGCAGCGTTGAAGCTAGCGGGAGTGGGGAGACCCAGTACTTC. Full variable domain (outside the CDR3, taken from reference TRBV29-1 and TRBJ2-5): SAVISQKPSRDICQRGTSLTIQCQVDSQVTMMFWYRQQPGQSLTLIATANQGSEATYESGFVIDKFPISRPNLTFSTLTVSNMSPEDSSIYLCSVEASGSGETQYFGPGTRLLVL.

The chain uses TRBV7-9 and TRBJ2-3; D is unclear. The CDR3 is made up of 15 amino acids. V dropped 5 bases and J dropped 2 bases, with 14 bases sitting between them. CDR1 and CDR2 from the germline V gene are SEHNR and FQNEAQ (reference sequence). This chain's CDR3 is CASSPRSGPTDTQYF. The CDR3 nucleotides read TGTGCCAGCAGCCCGAGGTCTGGGCCCACAGATACGCAGTATTTT.

The V gene is TRBV7-9, the J gene TRBJ2-7; TRBD2 matches 15 bases. The CDR3 has 18 amino acids. V trimming: 4 bases; J trimming: 2 bases; junction bases outside the gene matches: 9. Germline V gene sequence: CDR1 SEHNR, CDR2 FQNEAQ (reference sequence). The CDR3 spells CASSSWTSGRAPTYEQYF. The CDR3, as DNA: TGTGCCAGCAGCTCCTGGACTAGCGGGAGGGCCCCCACCTACGAGCAGTACTTC.

This clone is labeled as medium-sized. This chain links TRBV7-9 with TRBJ1-2, with TRBD1 matching over 7 bases. The V gene end was trimmed by 5 bases and the J gene end by 3 bases; junction bases not matched to a gene: 9. Germline loops: CDR1 SEHNR, CDR2 FQNEAQ (reference sequence). CDR3 length: 15 residues. The CDR3 is CASSHEQGWYYGYTF. The CDR3 bases are TGTGCCAGCAGCCATGAACAGGGGTGGTACTATGGCTACACCTTC.

CDR3 bases: TGCGCCAGCAGCTCCTACAGGGGATCCGGGGAGCTGTTTTTT. Residues: CASSSYRGSGELFF. The V gene is TRBV5-1, the J gene TRBJ2-2; 7 bases map to TRBD1. Trimming cost V 3 bases and J 6 bases; bases outside gene matches: 5. The CDR3 extends over 14 amino acids. Germline CDR1 reads SGHRS; CDR2 reads YFSETQ.

The V and J genes are TRBV4-3 and TRBJ1-5, with D unclear. Germline CDR1 and CDR2: LGHNA and YSLEER. The CDR3 loop spans 13 amino acids. Trimming stripped 1 base from V and 7 bases from J, with 8 bases between. For the CDR3, the DNA is TGCGCCAGCAGCCAAGGGCCAGGCCAGCCCCAGCATTTT. Its translation: CASSQGPGQPQHF.

This chain uses TRBV19 with TRBJ1-5; TRBD1 matches at 8 bases. From germline, CDR1 is LNHDA and CDR2 SQIVND (reference sequence). V shed 5 bases and J 3 bases; nucleotides not matched to a gene: 6. CDR3 length: 15 residues. CDR3 in amino acids: CASSPRTGLNQPQHF. The CDR3, as DNA: TGTGCCAGTAGTCCGCGGACAGGGCTCAATCAGCCCCAGCATTTT.

The sample holds one count of this clone. The rearrangement uses TRBV19 and TRBJ2-7, with 9 bases lining up with TRBD1. CDR1 is LNHDA, CDR2 SQIVND, per germline (reference sequence). V was clipped by 5 bases and J by 5 bases; unmatched bases: 10. The CDR3 is 15 amino acids. The CDR3 loop is CASSLTGTGIHEQYF. The CDR3 nucleotides are TGTGCCAGTAGTCTAACTGGGACAGGGATCCACGAGCAGTACTTC.

The chain joins TRBV5-4 to TRBJ1-2; 9 bases fit TRBD1. This CDR3 has 15 amino acids. V trimming: 3 bases; J trimming: 4 bases; junction bases outside the gene matches: 7. From germline, CDR1 is SGHNT and CDR2 YYREEE (reference sequence). CDR3 sequence (DNA): TGTGCCAGCAGCTCGATGGACAGGGGAGGCTATGGCTACACCTTC. Amino acids: CASSSMDRGGYGYTF.

The chain combines TRBV7-2 with TRBJ1-1; D might be TRBD1 (6 bases). V was clipped by 2 bases and J by 1 base, with 11 bases between them. The CDR3 is 15 amino acids. Germline values: CDR1 SGHTA, CDR2 FQGNSA. This chain's CDR3 is CASSLRPGANTEAFF. In DNA, the CDR3 is TGTGCCAGCAGCTTACGCCCAGGGGCGAACACTGAAGCTTTCTTT. Looking up the rest from reference TRBV7-2 and TRBJ1-1 gives the full variable domain: GAGVSQSPSNKVTEKGKDVELRCDPISGHTALYWYRQSLGQGLEFLIYFQGNSAPDKSGLPSDRFSAERTGGSVSTLTIQRTQQEDSAVYLCASSLRPGANTEAFFGQGTRLTVV.

The genes are TRBV7-2 and TRBJ1-2; perhaps TRBD1 as D (5 bases). In germline, CDR1 is SGHTA, CDR2 FQGNSA. The CDR3 extends over 14 amino acids. Deletions cut 1 base from V and 4 bases from J, with 10 bases between. The CDR3 protein is CASSLERGPYGYTF. CDR3 nucleotide sequence: TGTGCCAGCAGCTTAGAGAGGGGTCCCTATGGCTACACCTTC.

The V call is TRBV7-3, the J call TRBJ2-4; 12 bases are a match to TRBD1. This CDR3 has 16 amino acids. Germline V lookup: CDR1 SGHTA, CDR2 FQGTGA. J gave up 8 bases and V 4 bases, and 9 bases lay outside the gene matches. The CDR3 nucleotides are TGTGCCAGCAGCTATGGGACAGGGGGCGCTTGGGACATTCAGTACTTC. Translating gives CASSYGTGGAWDIQYF.

The rearrangement links TRBV28 to TRBJ1-4, with 9 nucleotides matching TRBD1. CDR3 length: 16 amino acids. V trimming: 4 bases; J trimming: 6 bases; junction bases outside the gene matches: 9. Germline loops: CDR1 MDHEN, CDR2 SYDVKM. CDR3 in DNA: TGTGCCAGCAGTTCGCCCGGACAGGGGATTTATGAAAAACTGTTTTTT. This codes for CASSSPGQGIYEKLFF.